The 26 T cell receptor beta chains given below trace back to one sample, sequenced in a study of CXCR3-negative and CXCR3-positive naive CD8 T cells. UMI-tagged TRB cDNA libraries were built via 5' RACE. TCRdb re-called the 5' RACE reads and gives one entry per CDR3 protein, without DNA. This repertoire includes about 82,000 distinct CDR3 sequences. Sequenced material: naive CXCR3- CD8+ T cells from blood. Subset given: CD45RO-CCR7+CD27+CD95- naive CD8+ T cells lacking CXCR3 (TNR3-). Receptors were obtained from a human donor in good health. Some clones in this sample may be carry-over from other donors' samples.

V usage is TRBV29-1 and J usage is TRBJ2-2; TCRdb's D call, TRBD1, is unchecked because there is no DNA. The germline CDR1 and CDR2 sequences are SQVTM and ANQGSEA. CDR3 length: 15 amino acids. This CDR3 reads CSVTPGTVNTGELFF.

The chain joins TRBV5-1 to TRBJ2-5; there is no DNA to check the TCRdb D call of TRBD1. The CDR3 consists of 13 residues. From germline, CDR1 is SGHRS and CDR2 YFSETQ. The CDR3 region is CASESTGGETQYF.

The genes are TRBV7-2 and TRBJ1-5. The V gene's germline CDR1 is SGHTA and CDR2 FQGNSA. This CDR3 is built from 19 residues. CDR3 residues: CARSLYALRVGGSNQPQHF.

The rearrangement uses TRBV20-1 and TRBJ2-7; no DNA is available, so the TRBD1 call from TCRdb remains unchecked. From germline, CDR1 is DFQATT and CDR2 SNEGSKA (reference sequence). This CDR3 comprises 15 residues. CDR3: CSARTLQGARNEQYF.

The chain is built from TRBV3-1 and TRBJ2-7. Germline V CDR1 and CDR2: LGHDT, YNNKEL (reference sequence). The CDR3 consists of 13 residues. CDR3 amino acids: CASSHRLAYEQYF.

The chain recombines TRBV29-1 with TRBJ1-1; checking the TCRdb D call of TRBD1 is not possible without DNA. CDR3 length: 15 residues. Germline CDR1 and CDR2: SQVTM and ANQGSEA. CDR3: CSVPHTPHKGTEAFF.

The J gene is TRBJ1-1, the V gene TRBV30. The CDR3 is made up of 13 amino acids. CDR1 and CDR2 (germline): GTSNPN, SVGIG (reference sequence). The CDR3 sequence: CAWSSGMNTEAFF.

This sequence joins TRBV7-9 and TRBJ1-1; TCRdb gives TRBD1 as the D gene, but with no DNA this cannot be confirmed. The length of the CDR3 is 18 residues. Germline V gene sequence: CDR1 SEHNR, CDR2 FQNEAQ (reference sequence). CDR3 amino acids: CASSRQGQGAVSSAEAFF.

The V and J genes are TRBV7-9 and TRBJ2-3; no DNA is available, so the TRBD1 call from TCRdb remains unchecked. The CDR3 runs 16 residues. Germline V gene lookup returns CDR1 SEHNR and CDR2 FQNEAQ (reference sequence). CDR3 residues: CASSYSTGGDTDTQYF.

The chain couples TRBV7-9 to TRBJ1-2; TCRdb outputs TRBD1, but without DNA this stays unchecked. The CDR3 spans 14 residues. Germline CDR1 is SEHNR and CDR2 is FQNEAQ (reference sequence). CDR3: CASSSIGQDYGYTF.

The V call is TRBV5-6, the J call TRBJ1-1. Germline V CDR1 and CDR2: SGHDT, YYEEEE. This CDR3 has 14 residues. The CDR3 here is CASSFSGTSTEAFF.

The chain carries TRBV6-6 and TRBJ2-3. The CDR3 sequence is 12 residues long. CDR1 and CDR2 (germline): MNHNY, SVGAGI (reference sequence). The CDR3 loop reads CAVHGGTDTQYF.

V gene TRBV4-1 combines with J gene TRBJ1-2. The CDR3 is 16 amino acids. From germline, CDR1 is MGHRA and CDR2 YSYEKL. This CDR3 reads CASSQDLAAVQDGYTF.

The chain combines TRBV27 with TRBJ2-3; TCRdb picks TRBD1, but there is no DNA to check that call. The CDR3 spans 13 residues. Germline V CDR1 and CDR2: MNHEY, SMNVEV (reference sequence). CDR3 protein: CASKGLLTDTQYF.

The chain uses TRBV7-3 and TRBJ1-1. The CDR3 covers 14 residues. Germline V gene sequence: CDR1 SGHTA, CDR2 FQGTGA. The CDR3 sequence is CASSLDGGLGEAFF.

The V gene is TRBV23-1, the J gene TRBJ2-7; lacking DNA, the TRBD1 call made by TCRdb goes unchecked. TRBV23-1 is designated an ORF whose function remains uncertain. The CDR3 is made up of 16 amino acids. The CDR3 loop is CASSQSPGQGSYEQYF.

The CDR3 reads CSVERAGGPAEQYF. This chain joins TRBV29-1 and TRBJ2-7; TCRdb selects TRBD2, and the lack of DNA leaves this call unchecked. Germline V CDR1 and CDR2: SQVTM, ANQGSEA. The CDR3 loop spans 14 amino acids.

The V call is TRBV29-1, the J call TRBJ2-1. Germline lookup yields CDR1 SQVTM and CDR2 ANQGSEA. The CDR3 sequence is 13 residues long. CDR3 protein: CSVEDWDHPEQFF.

The V gene is TRBV7-9, the J gene TRBJ2-7; TCRdb calls TRBD2, which cannot be checked without DNA. Germline V gene lookup returns CDR1 SEHNR and CDR2 FQNEAQ (reference sequence). The CDR3 covers 15 residues. The CDR3 is CASSHKRGLLYEQYF. The full variable domain, rest sourced from reference TRBV7-9 and TRBJ2-7, is DTGVSQNPRHKITKRGQNVTFRCDPISEHNRLYWYRQTLGQGPEFLTYFQNEAQLEKSRLLSDRFSAERPKGSFSTLEIQRTEQGDSAMYLCASSHKRGLLYEQYFGPGTRLTVT.

The V call is TRBV28, the J call TRBJ2-7; TCRdb's D call of TRBD2 is untestable without DNA. The CDR3 extends over 15 amino acids. Germline V gene sequence: CDR1 MDHEN, CDR2 SYDVKM. CDR3 protein: CASSLGDSSSYEQYF.

V usage is TRBV27 and J usage is TRBJ2-4. The germline gives CDR1 MNHEY, CDR2 SMNVEV (reference sequence). The CDR3 covers 13 residues. The CDR3: CASSLVGWDVQYF.

The genes are TRBV7-9 and TRBJ2-3; TCRdb's D call of TRBD2 is untestable without DNA. The CDR3 is made up of 19 amino acids. Germline CDR1 SEHNR, CDR2 FQNEAQ (reference sequence). The CDR3 here is CASSLGRLAGGPGTDTQYF.

The rearrangement links TRBV7-9 to TRBJ2-7; TCRdb designates TRBD1, a call that cannot be tested without DNA. The germline V gene has CDR1 SEHNR and CDR2 FQNEAQ (reference sequence). CDR3 length equals 14 residues. This CDR3 reads CASSPRDRDYEQYF.

This CDR3 reads CSVASWGEQFF. This chain joins TRBV29-1 and TRBJ2-1. The CDR3 is 11 amino acids. Germline CDR1 and CDR2: SQVTM and ANQGSEA.

V gene TRBV29-1 combines with J gene TRBJ1-1; TCRdb's assignment of TRBD1 cannot be checked, as there is no DNA. Per germline, CDR1 SQVTM and CDR2 ANQGSEA. The CDR3 extends over 15 amino acids. CDR3 loop: CSVEPTGELNTEAFF.

The chain combines TRBV29-1 with TRBJ2-7; TCRdb's D call, TRBD1, is unchecked because there is no DNA. Germline values: CDR1 SQVTM, CDR2 ANQGSEA. The CDR3 runs 13 residues. CDR3 residues: CSVTDRGYYEQYF.